This TCR beta chain stems from a study of blood T cell repertoires in COVID-19. Study-level background: Whether acute or convalescent, the COVID-19 samples came from the United States, Italy and Spain. T cells, B-cell-depleted T cells, or PBMCs supplied cDNA or gDNA.

The CDR3 has 13 residues. The V end lost 8 bases, the J end lost 2 bases, and 13 bases lay between the germline ends. Germline loops: CDR1 MDHEN, CDR2 SYDVKM. The authors' processing: Nucleated cell number was recorded as an estimate derived from reference gene primer amplification. Measured with immunoSEQ multiplex PCR; TCRdb has only the in-frame clones, and not every one. V and J calls and clone size are those listed in that table; D and trimming were worked out from the DNA. The sample records 240,000 or so clones, more than 70% being singletons. The chain links TRBV28 to TRBJ2-7; perhaps TRBD1 as D (6 bases). Sequenced sample: peripheral blood. This TCR was recovered from a man older than 75 with acute or convalescent COVID-19. CDR3 sequence: CASEGGPTYEQYF. CDR3 sequence (DNA): TGTGCCAGCGAAGGGGGACCGACCTACGAGCAGTACTTC.